This T cell receptor beta chain was recovered during a study of OX40 agonist ivuxolimab in advanced cancers. Here immunoSEQ multiplex PCR was the method, and the copy in TCRdb shows in-frame clones only, minus some. The sample has 57,000 or so clones; 86% are singletons. From germline, CDR1 is SEHNR and CDR2 FQNEAQ (reference sequence). The CDR3 contains 15 residues. V gave up 5 bases and J gave up 1 base, with 14 bases separating them. The sequence derives from an adult with an advanced solid tumor such as melanoma, head and neck, liver or kidney cancer. The rearrangement joins TRBV7-9 to TRBJ1-1, with D perhaps TRBD1 (5 bases). The specimen comprised CD4+ or CD8+ T cells sorted from blood, sampled in a trial of the OX40 agonist ivuxolimab. In DNA, the CDR3 is TGTGCCAGCAGCCCACGCAGCGGGACGAACACTGAAGCTTTCTTT. This encodes CASSPRSGTNTEAFF.